This T cell receptor beta chain was identified in a study of CD8+ T cells in alopecia areata. Overall study context: Tofacitinib therapy took 6 to 18 months; 6 months off drug came after.

The CDR3 spans 13 residues. The ends were cut back, 2 bases at V and 0 bases at J, with 2 bases in the middle. Germline CDR1 and CDR2: SGHAT and FQNNGV. Reverse transcribed after extraction, RNA yielded cDNA as the sequencing template. Produced via immunoSEQ multiplex PCR; TCRdb's table is partial and in-frame only. Of roughly 130,000 clones in the sample, 50% to 60% are singletons; the top ten hold 4.5% to 5.5%. This receptor was taken from a human donor with alopecia areata. The V call is TRBV11-2, the J call TRBJ1-5; D remains ambiguous. The sequenced sample was CD4+ T cells sorted from blood, obtained at week 0. CDR3: CASSLNSNQPQHF. Written as DNA, the CDR3 is TGTGCCAGCAGCTTAAATAGCAATCAGCCCCAGCATTTT.